Sequencing of this T cell receptor beta chain was carried out in a study of identical twins. General study results and limits: Beta out-of-frame sequences showed weaker excess twin sharing. For zero-insertion analyses, partial confounding could come from invariant MAIT and iNKT cells.

TCRdb re-called the 5' RACE reads with MiXCR, one entry per CDR3 protein. The data show 500,000 or so distinct CDR3 sequences, about 20% seen once. The trim removed 6 bases at V and 7 bases at J, leaving 5 bases unmatched. The CDR3 runs 12 residues. Germline V lookup: CDR1 DFQATT, CDR2 SNEGSKA (reference sequence). Ten or more counts support this clonotype. The antigen is not known. This sample also appeared in a second study, on T cells expressing NK-cell markers. That source reports: Several experiments employed an anti-gamma-delta TCR antibody to confine sorting to alpha-beta TCR T cells.

The receptor was isolated from a woman younger than 35 in good health. The genes are TRBV20-1 and TRBJ2-1; 8 nucleotides match TRBD2. The sample consisted of CD4+ T cells sorted from blood. DNA of the CDR3: TGCAGTGCGATCAGCGGGAGTAATGAGCAGTTCTTC. Translating gives CSAISGSNEQFF.